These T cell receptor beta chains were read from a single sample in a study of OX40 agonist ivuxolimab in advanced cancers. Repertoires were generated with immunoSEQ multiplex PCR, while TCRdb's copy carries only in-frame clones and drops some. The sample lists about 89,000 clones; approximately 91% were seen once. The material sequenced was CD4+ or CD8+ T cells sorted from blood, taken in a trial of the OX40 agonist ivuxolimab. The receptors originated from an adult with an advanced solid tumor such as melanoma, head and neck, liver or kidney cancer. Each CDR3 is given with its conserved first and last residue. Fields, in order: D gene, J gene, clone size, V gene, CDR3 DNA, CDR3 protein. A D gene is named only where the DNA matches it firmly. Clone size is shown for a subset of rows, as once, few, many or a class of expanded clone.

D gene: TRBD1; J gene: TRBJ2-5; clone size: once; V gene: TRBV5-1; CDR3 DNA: TGCGCCAGCAGTCAGGACAGGGGGGAAGAGACCCAGTACTTC; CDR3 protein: CASSQDRGEETQYF
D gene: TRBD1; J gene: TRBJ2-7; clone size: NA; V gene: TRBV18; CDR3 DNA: TGTGCCAGCTCACCTGGGACAGGGTATTACGAGCAGTACTTC; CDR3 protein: CASSPGTGYYEQYF
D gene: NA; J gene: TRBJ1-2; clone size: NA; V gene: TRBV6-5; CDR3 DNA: TGTGCCAGCAGTTACGATACTGGGGGAGCGTATGGCTACACCTTC; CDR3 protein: CASSYDTGGAYGYTF
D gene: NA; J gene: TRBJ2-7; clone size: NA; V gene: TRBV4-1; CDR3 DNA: TGCGCCAGCAGCCAAGCGGGAGGGACAGGGCTTAACGAGCAGTACTTC; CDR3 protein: CASSQAGGTGLNEQYF
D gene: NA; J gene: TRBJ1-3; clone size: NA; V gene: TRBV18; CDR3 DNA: TGTGCCAGCTCTCAGTATGGGGTAGCTGGAAACACCATATATTTT; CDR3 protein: CASSQYGVAGNTIYF
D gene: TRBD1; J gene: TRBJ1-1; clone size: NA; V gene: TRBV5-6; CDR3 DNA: TGTGCCAGCAGCTGGACAGGACTGAACACTGAAGCTTTCTTT; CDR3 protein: CASSWTGLNTEAFF
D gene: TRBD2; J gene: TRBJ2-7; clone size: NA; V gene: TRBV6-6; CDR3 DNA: TGTGCCAGCGGACAGGGACTAGCGGGGGGTGAGCAGTACTTC; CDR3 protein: CASGQGLAGGEQYF
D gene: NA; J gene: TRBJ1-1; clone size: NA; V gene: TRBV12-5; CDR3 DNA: TGTGCTAGTGGCGCTGAGAACACTGAAGCTTTCTTT; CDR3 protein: CASGAENTEAFF
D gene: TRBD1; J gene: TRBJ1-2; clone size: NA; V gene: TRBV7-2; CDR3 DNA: TGTGCCAGCAGCTTAGGGGCAGGGGGTGGCTACACCTTC; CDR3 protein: CASSLGAGGGYTF
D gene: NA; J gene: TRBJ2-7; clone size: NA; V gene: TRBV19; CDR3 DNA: TGTGCCAGTCGAGGGGCCTACGAGCAGTACTTC; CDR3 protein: CASRGAYEQYF
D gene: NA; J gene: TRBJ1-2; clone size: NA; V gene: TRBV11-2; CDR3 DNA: TGTGCCAGCAGCCCCATGAGGGGTGCCGGGGATGGCTACACCTTC; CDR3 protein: CASSPMRGAGDGYTF
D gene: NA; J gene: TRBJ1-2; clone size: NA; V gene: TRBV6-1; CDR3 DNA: TGTGCCAGCAGTGTGGACTTTTTTGGCTACACCTTC; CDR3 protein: CASSVDFFGYTF
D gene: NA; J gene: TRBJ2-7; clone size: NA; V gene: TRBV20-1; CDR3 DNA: TGCAGTGCTTCCGAGGGGGAGCAGTACTTC; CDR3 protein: CSASEGEQYF
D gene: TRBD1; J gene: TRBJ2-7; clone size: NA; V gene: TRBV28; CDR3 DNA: TGTGCCAGCAGTTACAGGGGCTACGAGCAGTACTTC; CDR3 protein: CASSYRGYEQYF
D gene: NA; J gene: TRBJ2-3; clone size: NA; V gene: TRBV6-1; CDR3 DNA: TGTGCCAGCAGGCCGACGCTGCGAGATACGCAGTATTTT; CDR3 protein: CASRPTLRDTQYF
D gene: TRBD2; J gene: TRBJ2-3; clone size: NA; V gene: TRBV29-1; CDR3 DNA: TGCAGCGTTAGACTAGCGGCCACAGATACGCAGTATTTT; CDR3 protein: CSVRLAATDTQYF
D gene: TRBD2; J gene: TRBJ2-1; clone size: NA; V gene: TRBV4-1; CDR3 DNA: TGCGCCAGCAGCGCCCCCCTGACTAGCGGCGTTTCGGGGGAGCAGTTCTTC; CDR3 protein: CASSAPLTSGVSGEQFF
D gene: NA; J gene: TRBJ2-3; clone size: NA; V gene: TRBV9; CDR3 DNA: TGTGCCAGCAGCGTACGCGGGGAAGAAGATACGCAGTATTTT; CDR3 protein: CASSVRGEEDTQYF
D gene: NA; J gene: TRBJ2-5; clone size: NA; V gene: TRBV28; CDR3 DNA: TGTGCCAGCAGCCTGCGACCAGGACGGGGCCAAGAGACCCAGTACTTC; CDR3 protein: CASSLRPGRGQETQYF
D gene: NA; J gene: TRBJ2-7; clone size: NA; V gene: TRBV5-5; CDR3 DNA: TGTGCCAGCAGCCCTGGTGGGGCCCTATCCTACGAGCAGTACTTC; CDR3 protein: CASSPGGALSYEQYF
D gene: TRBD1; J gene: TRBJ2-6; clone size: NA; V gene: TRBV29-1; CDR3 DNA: TGCAGCGTTGCGGACAGGTACTCTGGGGCCAACGTCCTGACTTTC; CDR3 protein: CSVADRYSGANVLTF
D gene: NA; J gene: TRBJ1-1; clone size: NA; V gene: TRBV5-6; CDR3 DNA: TGTGCCAGCAGCTTCCGGGACGCAGGTATGAACACTGAAGCTTTCTTT; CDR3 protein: CASSFRDAGMNTEAFF
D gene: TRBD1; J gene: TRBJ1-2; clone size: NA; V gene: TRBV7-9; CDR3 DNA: TGTGCCAGCAGCCCTCCCGGGACAGAAGTTTCCCACTATGGCTACACCTTC; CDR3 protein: CASSPPGTEVSHYGYTF
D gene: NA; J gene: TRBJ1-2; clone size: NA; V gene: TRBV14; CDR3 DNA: TGTGCCAGCAGCCAAGTCGGCTCCCCGGGGGGCCTCTATGGCTACACCTTC; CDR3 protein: CASSQVGSPGGLYGYTF
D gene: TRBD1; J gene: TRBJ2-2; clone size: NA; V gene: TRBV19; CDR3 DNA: TGTGCCACGAGAACAACCGGGACAGAAGACACCGGGGAGCTGTTTTTT; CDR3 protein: CATRTTGTEDTGELFF
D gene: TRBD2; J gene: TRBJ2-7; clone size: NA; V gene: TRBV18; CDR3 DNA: TGTGCCAGCTCACCGCCAGGACTAGCGGGAGTCTACGAGCAGTACTTC; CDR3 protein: CASSPPGLAGVYEQYF
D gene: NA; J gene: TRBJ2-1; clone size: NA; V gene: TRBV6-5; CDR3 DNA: TGTGCCAGCAATTGGGACGGGAGCTCCTACAATGAGCAGTTCTTC; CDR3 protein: CASNWDGSSYNEQFF
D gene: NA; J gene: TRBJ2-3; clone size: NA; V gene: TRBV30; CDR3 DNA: TGTGCCTGGAGTCCAGGGACCGTCGATACGCAGTATTTT; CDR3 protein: CAWSPGTVDTQYF
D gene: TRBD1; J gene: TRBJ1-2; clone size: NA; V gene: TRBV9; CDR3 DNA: TGTGCCAGCAGCCCTCGGGACAGGGGAGAGGGCTACACCTTC; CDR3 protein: CASSPRDRGEGYTF
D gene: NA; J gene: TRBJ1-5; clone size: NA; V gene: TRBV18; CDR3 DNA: TGTGCCAGCTCACCCTTTGGAAGCAGCAATCAGCCCCAGCATTTT; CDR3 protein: CASSPFGSSNQPQHF
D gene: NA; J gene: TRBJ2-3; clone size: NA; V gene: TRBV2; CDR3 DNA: TGTGCCAGCAACTTTTACGCAGATACGCAGTATTTT; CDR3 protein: CASNFYADTQYF
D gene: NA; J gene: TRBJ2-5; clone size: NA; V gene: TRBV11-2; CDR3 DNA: TGTGCCAGCAGCTTAGACCGCCCAAAGGGTTTGGAGACCCAGTACTTC; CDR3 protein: CASSLDRPKGLETQYF
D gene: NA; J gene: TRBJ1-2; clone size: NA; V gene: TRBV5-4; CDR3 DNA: TGTGCCAGCAGCTTGGACGGGGCCGCTAACTATGGCTACACCTTC; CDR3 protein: CASSLDGAANYGYTF
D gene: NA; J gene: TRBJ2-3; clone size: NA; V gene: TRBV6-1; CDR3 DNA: TGTGCCAGCAGTGAAACACCTGTAGGCACAGATACGCAGTATTTT; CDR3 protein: CASSETPVGTDTQYF
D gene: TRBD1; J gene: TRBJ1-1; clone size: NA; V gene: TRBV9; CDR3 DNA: TGTGCCAGCAGCGCACAGGGGGGCACTGAAGCTTTCTTT; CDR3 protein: CASSAQGGTEAFF
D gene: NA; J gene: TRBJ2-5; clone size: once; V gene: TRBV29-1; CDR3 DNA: TGCAGCGTTGACACAGGTGTGGAGACCCAGTACTTC; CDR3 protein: CSVDTGVETQYF
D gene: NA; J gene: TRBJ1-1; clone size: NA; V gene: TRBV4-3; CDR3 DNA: TGCGCCAGCAGCCAAAGGAGCACTGAAGCTTTCTTT; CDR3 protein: CASSQRSTEAFF
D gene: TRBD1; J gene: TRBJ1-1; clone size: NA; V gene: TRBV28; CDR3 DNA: TGTGCCAGCAGTGACAGGGGGCGGATGAACACTGAAGCTTTCTTT; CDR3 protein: CASSDRGRMNTEAFF
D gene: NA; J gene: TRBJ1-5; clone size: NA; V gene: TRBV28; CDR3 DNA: TGTGCCAGCAGTTTACAGCGGTTGGGGGATCAGCCCCAGCATTTT; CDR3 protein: CASSLQRLGDQPQHF
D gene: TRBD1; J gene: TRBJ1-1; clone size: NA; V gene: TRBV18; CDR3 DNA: TGTGCCAGCTCACTACTAGGGGGCGCGAACACTGAAGCTTTCTTT; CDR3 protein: CASSLLGGANTEAFF
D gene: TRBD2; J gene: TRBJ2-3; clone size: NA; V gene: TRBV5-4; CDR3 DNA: TGTGCCAGCAGCTCGCCGACTAGCGGGGGGGCCGGAGATACGCAGTATTTT; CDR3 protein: CASSSPTSGGAGDTQYF
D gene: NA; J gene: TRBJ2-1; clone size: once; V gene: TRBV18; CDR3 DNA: TGTGCCAGCTCCCCCCACGGGGATGGTGAGCAGTTCTTC; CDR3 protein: CASSPHGDGEQFF
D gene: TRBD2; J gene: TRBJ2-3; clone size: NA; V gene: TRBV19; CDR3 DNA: TGTGCCAGTAGTTCTAGCGGAGACACAGATACGCAGTATTTT; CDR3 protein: CASSSSGDTDTQYF
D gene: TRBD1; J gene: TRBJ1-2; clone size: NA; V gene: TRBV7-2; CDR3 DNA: TGTGCCAGCAGCCCCACGACAGGGGACTATGGCTACACCTTC; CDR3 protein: CASSPTTGDYGYTF
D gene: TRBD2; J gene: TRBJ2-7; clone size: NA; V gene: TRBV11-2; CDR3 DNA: TGTGCCAGCAGCTTAGATCTCAGCGGGGGGGCGGTCCGCTACGAGCAGTACTTC; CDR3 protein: CASSLDLSGGAVRYEQYF
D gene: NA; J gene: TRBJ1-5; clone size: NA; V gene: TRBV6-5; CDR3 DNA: TGTGCCAGCAGTTACTCGCGGGAAAGCAATCAGCCCCAGCATTTT; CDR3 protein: CASSYSRESNQPQHF
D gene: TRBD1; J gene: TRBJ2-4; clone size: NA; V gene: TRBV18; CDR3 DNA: TGTGCCAGCTCACCACCTACGACAGGGGGAAACATTCAGTACTTC; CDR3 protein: CASSPPTTGGNIQYF